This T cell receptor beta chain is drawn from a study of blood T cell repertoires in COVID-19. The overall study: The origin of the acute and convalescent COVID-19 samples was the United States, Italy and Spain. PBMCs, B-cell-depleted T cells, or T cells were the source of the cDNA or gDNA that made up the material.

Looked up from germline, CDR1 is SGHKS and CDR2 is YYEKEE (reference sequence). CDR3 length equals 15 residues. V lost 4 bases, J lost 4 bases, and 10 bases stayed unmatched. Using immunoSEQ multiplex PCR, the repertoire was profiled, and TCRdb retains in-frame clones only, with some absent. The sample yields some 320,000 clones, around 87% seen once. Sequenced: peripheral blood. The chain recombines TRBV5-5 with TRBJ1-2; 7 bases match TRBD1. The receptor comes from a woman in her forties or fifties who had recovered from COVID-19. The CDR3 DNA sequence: TGTGCCAGCAGCATTGAAACAGGGGCGCCCTATGGCTACACCTTC. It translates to CASSIETGAPYGYTF.